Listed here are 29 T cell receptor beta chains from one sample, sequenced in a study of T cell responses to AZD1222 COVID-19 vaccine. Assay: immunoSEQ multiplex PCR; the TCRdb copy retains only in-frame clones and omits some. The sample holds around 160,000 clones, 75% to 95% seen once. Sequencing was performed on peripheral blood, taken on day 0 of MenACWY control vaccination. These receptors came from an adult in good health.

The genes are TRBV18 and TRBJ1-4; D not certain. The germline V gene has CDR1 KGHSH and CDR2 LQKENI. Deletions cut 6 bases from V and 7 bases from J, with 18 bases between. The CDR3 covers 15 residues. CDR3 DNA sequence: TGTGCCAGCTCCCTGCTCCAAGGTCTTGGTGAAAAACTGTTTTTT. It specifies CASSLLQGLGEKLFF.

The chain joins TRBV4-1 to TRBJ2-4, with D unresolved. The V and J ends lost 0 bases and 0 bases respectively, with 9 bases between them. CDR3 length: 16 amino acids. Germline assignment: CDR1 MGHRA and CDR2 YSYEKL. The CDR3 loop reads CASSQDEALAKNIQYF. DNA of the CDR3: TGCGCCAGCAGCCAAGACGAGGCACTAGCCAAAAACATTCAGTACTTC.

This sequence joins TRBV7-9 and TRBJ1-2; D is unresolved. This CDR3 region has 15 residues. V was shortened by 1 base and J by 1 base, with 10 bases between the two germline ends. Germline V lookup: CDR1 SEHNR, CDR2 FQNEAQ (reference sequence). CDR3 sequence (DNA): TGTGCCAGCAGCTTAGACCAGCTGAATAACTATGGCTACACCTTC. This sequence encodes CASSLDQLNNYGYTF. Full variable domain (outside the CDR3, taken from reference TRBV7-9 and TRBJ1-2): DTGVSQNPRHKITKRGQNVTFRCDPISEHNRLYWYRQTLGQGPEFLTYFQNEAQLEKSRLLSDRFSAERPKGSFSTLEIQRTEQGDSAMYLCASSLDQLNNYGYTFGSGTRLTVV.

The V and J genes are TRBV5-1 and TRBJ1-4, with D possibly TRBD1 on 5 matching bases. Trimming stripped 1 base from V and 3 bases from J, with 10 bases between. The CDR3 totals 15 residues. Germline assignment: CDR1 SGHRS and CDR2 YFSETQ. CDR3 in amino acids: CASSLSAGPNEKLFF. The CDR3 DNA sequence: TGCGCCAGCAGCTTGTCAGCGGGGCCTAATGAAAAACTGTTTTTT.

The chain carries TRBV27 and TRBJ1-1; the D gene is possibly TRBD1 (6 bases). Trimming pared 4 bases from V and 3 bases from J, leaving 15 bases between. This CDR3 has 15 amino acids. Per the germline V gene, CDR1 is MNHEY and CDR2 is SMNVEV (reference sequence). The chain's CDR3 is CASSSTRGGYTEAFF. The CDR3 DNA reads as TGTGCCAGCAGTTCAACTAGGGGGGGATACACTGAAGCTTTCTTT.

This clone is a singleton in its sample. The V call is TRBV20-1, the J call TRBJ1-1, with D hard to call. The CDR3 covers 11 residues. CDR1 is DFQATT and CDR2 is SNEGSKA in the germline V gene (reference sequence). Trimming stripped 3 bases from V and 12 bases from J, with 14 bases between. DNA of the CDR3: TGCAGTGCTAGGCCGCAGACCGAGACTTTCTTT. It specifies CSARPQTETFF.

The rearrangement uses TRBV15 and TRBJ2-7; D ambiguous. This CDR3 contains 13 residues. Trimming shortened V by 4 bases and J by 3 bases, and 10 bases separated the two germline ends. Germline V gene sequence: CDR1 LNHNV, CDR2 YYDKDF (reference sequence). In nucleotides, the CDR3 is TGTGCCACCAGCATGGATAGAGTCTACGAGCAGTACTTC. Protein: CATSMDRVYEQYF.

CDR3 protein: CASSYSPYSGNTIYF. The CDR3 DNA reads TGTGCCAGCAGTTACTCGCCATACTCTGGAAACACCATATATTTT. The chain is built from TRBV6-5 and TRBJ1-3; D not certain. V lost 0 bases to trimming and J lost 0 bases, with 6 bases between them. The CDR3 is made up of 15 amino acids. Per the germline V gene, CDR1 is MNHEY and CDR2 is SVGAGI.

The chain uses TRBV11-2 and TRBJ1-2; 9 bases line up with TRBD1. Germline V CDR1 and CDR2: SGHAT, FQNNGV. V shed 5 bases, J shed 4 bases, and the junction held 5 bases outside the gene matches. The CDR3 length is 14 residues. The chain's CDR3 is CASSPGQGPYGYTF. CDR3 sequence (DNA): TGTGCCAGCAGCCCCGGACAGGGGCCCTATGGCTACACCTTC.

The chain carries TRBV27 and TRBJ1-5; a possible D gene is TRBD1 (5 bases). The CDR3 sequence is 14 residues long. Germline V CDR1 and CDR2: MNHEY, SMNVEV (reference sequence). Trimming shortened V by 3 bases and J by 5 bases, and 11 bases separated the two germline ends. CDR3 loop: CASSFEGRDQPQHF. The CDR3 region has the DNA TGTGCCAGCAGTTTTGAGGGGCGCGATCAGCCCCAGCATTTT.

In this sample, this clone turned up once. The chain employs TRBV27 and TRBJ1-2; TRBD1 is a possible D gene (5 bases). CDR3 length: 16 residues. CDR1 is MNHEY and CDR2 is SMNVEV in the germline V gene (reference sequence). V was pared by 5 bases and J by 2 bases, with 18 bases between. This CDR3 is CASSPSRGGGNYGYTF. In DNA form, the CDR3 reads TGTGCCAGCAGTCCCAGCCGGGGCGGGGGGAACTATGGCTACACCTTC.

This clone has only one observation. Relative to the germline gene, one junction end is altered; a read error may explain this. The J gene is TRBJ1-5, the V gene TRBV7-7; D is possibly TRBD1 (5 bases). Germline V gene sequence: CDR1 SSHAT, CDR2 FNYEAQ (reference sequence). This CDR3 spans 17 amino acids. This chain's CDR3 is CASSYKRQKNSIQPQHF. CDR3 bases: TGTGCTAGCAGCTATAAACGACAGAAAAACTCGATACAGCCCCAGCATTTT.

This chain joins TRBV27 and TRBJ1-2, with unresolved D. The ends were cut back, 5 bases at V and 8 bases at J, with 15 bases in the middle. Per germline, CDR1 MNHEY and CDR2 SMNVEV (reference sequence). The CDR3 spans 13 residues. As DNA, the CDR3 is TGTGCCAGCAGTCCAAGGACCTCCCGGGGCTACACCTTC. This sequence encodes CASSPRTSRGYTF.

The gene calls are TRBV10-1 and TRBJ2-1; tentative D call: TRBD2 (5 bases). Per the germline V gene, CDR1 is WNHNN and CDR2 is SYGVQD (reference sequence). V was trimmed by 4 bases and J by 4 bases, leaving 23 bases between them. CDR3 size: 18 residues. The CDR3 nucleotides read TGCGCCAGCAGTGGAGGCGGGTCTCACCACCGTCCATACAATGAGCAGTTCTTC. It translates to CASSGGGSHHRPYNEQFF.

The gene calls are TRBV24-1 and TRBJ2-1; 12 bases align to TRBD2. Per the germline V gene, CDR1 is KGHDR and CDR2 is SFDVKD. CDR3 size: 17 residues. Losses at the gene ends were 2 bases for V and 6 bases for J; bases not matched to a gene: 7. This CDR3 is CATSDSRTSGIRNEQFF. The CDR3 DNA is TGTGCCACCAGTGATTCACGGACTAGCGGGATTCGCAATGAGCAGTTCTTC.

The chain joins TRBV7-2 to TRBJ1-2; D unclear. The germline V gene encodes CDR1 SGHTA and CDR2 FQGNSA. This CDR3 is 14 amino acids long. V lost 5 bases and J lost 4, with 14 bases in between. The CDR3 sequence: CASSPILQRYGYTF. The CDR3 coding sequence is TGTGCCAGCAGCCCCATTCTACAGCGCTATGGCTACACCTTC.

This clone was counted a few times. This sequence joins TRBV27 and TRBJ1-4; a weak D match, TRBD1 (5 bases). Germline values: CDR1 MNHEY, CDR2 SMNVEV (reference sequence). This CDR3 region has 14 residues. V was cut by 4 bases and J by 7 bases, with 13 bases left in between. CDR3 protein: CASSSQVEVEKLFF. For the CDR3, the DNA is TGTGCCAGCAGTTCACAGGTAGAGGTTGAAAAACTGTTTTTT.

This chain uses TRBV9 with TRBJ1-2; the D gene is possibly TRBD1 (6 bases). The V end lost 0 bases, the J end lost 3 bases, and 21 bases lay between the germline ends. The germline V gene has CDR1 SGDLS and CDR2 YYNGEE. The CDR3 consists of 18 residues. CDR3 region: CASSVGPRGQGLHYGYTF. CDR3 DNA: TGTGCCAGCAGCGTAGGCCCCAGGGGCCAGGGTCTACACTATGGCTACACCTTC.

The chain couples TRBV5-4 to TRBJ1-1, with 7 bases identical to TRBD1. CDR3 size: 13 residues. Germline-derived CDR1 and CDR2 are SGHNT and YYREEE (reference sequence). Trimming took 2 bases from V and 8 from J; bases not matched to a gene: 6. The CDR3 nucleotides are TGTGCCAGCAGCTTAACCGACAGGGCGGAAGCTTTCTTT. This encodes CASSLTDRAEAFF.

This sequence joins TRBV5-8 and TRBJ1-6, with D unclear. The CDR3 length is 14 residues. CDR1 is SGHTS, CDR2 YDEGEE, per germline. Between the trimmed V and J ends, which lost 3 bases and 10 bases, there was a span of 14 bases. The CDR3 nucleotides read TGTGCCAGCAGCTCCGCCCCCGGAGGCTCACCCCTCCACTTT. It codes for CASSSAPGGSPLHF.

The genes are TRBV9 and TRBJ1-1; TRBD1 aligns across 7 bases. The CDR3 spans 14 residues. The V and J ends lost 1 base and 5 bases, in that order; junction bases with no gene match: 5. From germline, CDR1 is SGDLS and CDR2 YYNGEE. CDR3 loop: CASSVTDRETEAFF. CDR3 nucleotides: TGTGCCAGCAGCGTAACTGACAGGGAGACTGAAGCTTTCTTT. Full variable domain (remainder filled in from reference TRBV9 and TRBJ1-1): DSGVTQTPKHLITATGQRVTLRCSPRSGDLSVYWYQQSLDQGLQFLIQYYNGEERAKGNILERFSAQQFPDLHSELNLSSLELGDSALYFCASSVTDRETEAFFGQGTRLTVV.

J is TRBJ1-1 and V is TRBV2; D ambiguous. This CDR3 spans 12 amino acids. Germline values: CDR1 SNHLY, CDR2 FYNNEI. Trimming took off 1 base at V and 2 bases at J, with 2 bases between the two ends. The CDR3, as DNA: TGTGCCAGCAGTGAAGTAAACACTGAAGCTTTCTTT. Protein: CASSEVNTEAFF.

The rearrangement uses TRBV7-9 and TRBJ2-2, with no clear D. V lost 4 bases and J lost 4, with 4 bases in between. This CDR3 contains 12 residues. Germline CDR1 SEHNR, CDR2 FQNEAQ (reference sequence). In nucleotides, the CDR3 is TGTGCCAGCAGCTCCTCCACCGGGGAGCTGTTTTTT. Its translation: CASSSSTGELFF.

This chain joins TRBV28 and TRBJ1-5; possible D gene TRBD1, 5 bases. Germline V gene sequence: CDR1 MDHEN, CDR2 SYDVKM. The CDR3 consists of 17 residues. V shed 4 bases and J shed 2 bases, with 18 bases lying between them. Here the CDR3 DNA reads TGTGCCAGCAGTTCGCCCACTCTCAGGGTTGGCAATCAGCCCCAGCATTTT. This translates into CASSSPTLRVGNQPQHF.

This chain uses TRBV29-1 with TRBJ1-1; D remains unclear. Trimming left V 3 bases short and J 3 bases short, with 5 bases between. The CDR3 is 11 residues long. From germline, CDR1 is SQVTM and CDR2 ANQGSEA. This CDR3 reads CSVEAHTEAFF. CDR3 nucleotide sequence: TGCAGCGTTGAGGCCCACACTGAAGCTTTCTTT.

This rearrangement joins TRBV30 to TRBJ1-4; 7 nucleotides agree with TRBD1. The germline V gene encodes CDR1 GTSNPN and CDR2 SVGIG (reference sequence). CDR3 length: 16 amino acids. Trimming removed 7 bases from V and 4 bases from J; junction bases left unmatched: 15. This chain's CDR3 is CALKGAMGIGNEKLFF. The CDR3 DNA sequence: TGTGCCTTGAAGGGGGCGATGGGAATTGGTAATGAAAAACTGTTTTTT.

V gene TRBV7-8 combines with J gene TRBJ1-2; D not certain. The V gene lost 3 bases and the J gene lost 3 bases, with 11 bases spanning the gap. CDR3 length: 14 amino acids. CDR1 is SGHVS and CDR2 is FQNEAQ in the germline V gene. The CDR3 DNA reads TGTGCCAGCAGCTTGGGCGGGTCAGACTATGGCTACACCTTC. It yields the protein CASSLGGSDYGYTF.

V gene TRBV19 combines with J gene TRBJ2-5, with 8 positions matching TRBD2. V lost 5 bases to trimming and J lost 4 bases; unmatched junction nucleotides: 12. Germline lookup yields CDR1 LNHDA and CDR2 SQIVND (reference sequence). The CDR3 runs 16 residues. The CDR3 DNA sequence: TGTGCCAGTAGTGATTTAGCGGGGAGGGCCGGAGAGACCCAGTACTTC. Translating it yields CASSDLAGRAGETQYF.

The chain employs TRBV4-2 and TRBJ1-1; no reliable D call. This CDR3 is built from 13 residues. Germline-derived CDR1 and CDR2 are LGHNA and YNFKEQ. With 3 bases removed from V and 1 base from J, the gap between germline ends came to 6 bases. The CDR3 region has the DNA TGTGCCAGCAGCCAGGATTGGAACACTGAAGCTTTCTTT. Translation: CASSQDWNTEAFF.